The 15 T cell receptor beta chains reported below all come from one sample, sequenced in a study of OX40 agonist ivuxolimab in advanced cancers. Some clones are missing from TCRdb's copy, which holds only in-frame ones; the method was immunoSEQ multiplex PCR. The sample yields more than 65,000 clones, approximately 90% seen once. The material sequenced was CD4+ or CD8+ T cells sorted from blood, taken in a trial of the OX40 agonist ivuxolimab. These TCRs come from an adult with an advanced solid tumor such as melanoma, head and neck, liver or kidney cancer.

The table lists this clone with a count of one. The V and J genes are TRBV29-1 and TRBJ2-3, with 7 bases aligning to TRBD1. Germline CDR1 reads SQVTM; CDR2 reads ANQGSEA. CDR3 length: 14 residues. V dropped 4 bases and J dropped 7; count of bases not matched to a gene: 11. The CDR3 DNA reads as TGCAGCGTTGGGCAGGGGGTAGGGGGTAATACGCAGTATTTT. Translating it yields CSVGQGVGGNTQYF.

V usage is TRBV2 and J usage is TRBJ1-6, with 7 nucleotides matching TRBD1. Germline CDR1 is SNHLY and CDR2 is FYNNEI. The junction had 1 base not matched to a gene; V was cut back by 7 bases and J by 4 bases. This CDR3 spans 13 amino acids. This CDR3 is CASKGQYNSPLHF. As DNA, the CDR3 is TGTGCCAGCAAGGGACAGTATAATTCACCCCTCCACTTT.

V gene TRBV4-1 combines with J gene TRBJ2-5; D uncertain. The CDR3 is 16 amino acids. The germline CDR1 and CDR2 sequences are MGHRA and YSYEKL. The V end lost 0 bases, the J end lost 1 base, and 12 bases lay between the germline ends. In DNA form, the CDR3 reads TGCGCCAGCAGCCAAGAAGGCACACTCTCCCAAGAGACCCAGTACTTC. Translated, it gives CASSQEGTLSQETQYF.

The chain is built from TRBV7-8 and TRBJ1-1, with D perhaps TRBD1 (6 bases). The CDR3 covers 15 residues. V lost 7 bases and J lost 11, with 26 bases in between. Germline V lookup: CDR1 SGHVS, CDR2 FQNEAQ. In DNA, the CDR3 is TGTGCCAGCACCATCGTTGGGGGACACCCGGGGGCTGCTTTCTTT. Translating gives CASTIVGGHPGAAFF.

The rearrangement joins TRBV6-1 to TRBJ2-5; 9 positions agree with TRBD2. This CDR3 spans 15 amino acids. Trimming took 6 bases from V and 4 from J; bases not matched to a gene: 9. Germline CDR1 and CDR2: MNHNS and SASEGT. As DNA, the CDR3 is TGTGCCAGCAGGGCCGGGACTAGCAAAGTAGAGACCCAGTACTTC. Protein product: CASRAGTSKVETQYF.

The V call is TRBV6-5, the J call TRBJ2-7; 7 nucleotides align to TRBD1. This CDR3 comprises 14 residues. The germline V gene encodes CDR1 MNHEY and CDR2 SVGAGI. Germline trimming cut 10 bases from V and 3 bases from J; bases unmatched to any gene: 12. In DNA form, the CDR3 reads TGTGCCACCTCCCCGTCGACAGGGCACTACGAGCAGTACTTC. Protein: CATSPSTGHYEQYF.

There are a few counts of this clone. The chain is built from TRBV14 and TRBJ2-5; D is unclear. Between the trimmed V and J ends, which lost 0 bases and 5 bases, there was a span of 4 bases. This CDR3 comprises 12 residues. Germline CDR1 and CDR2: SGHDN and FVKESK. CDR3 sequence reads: CASSQEFETQYF. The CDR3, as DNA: TGTGCCAGCAGCCAAGAGTTCGAGACCCAGTACTTC. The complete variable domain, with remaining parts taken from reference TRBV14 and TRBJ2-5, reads EAGVTQFPSHSVIEKGQTVTLRCDPISGHDNLYWYRRVMGKEIKFLLHFVKESKQDESGMPNNRFLAERTGGTYSTLKVQPAELEDSGVYFCASSQEFETQYFGPGTRLLVL.

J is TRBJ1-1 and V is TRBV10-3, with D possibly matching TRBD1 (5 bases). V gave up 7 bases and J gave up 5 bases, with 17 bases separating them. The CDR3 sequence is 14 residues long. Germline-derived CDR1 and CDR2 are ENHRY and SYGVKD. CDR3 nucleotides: TGTGCCATCACTCGGTCGGGGGAGGTGACTGAAGCTTTCTTT. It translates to CAITRSGEVTEAFF.

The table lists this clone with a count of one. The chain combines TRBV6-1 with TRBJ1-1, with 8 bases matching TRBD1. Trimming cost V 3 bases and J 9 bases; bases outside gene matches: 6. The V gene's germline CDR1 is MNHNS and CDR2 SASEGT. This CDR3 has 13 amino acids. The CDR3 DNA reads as TGTGCCAGCAGTGACAGGGGGCAAAGTAAAGCTTTCTTT. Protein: CASSDRGQSKAFF.

CDR3 loop: CATRVSLRSYEQYF. The CDR3 nucleotides are TGTGCCACCAGGGTTTCTTTACGCTCCTACGAGCAGTACTTC. The V and J genes are TRBV19 and TRBJ2-7; TRBD1 is a possible D gene (5 bases). This CDR3 is built from 14 residues. V lost 10 bases and J lost 0, with 16 bases in between. Germline V gene lookup returns CDR1 LNHDA and CDR2 SQIVND (reference sequence). The variable domain in full, with the rest retrieved from reference TRBV19 and TRBJ2-7, is DGGITQSPKYLFRKEGQNVTLSCEQNLNHDAMYWYRQDPGQGLRLIYYSQIVNDFQKGDIAEGYSVSREKKESFPLTVTSAQKNPTAFYLCATRVSLRSYEQYFGPGTRLTVT.

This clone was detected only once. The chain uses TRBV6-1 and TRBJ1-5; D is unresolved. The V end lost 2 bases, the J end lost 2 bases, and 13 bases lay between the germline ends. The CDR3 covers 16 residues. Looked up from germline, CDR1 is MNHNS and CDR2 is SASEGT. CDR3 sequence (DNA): TGTGCCAGCAGTGAATTCGGAGGCAGTGGCAATCAGCCCCAGCATTTT. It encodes CASSEFGGSGNQPQHF.

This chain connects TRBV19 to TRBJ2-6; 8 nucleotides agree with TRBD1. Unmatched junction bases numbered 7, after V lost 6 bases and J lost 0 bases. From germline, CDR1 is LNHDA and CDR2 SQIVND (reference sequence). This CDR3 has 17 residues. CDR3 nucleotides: TGTGCCAGTAGCGTCAGGGGGCTTAGCTCTGGGGCCAACGTCCTGACTTTC. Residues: CASSVRGLSSGANVLTF. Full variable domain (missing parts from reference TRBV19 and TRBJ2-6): DGGITQSPKYLFRKEGQNVTLSCEQNLNHDAMYWYRQDPGQGLRLIYYSQIVNDFQKGDIAEGYSVSREKKESFPLTVTSAQKNPTAFYLCASSVRGLSSGANVLTFGAGSRLTVL.

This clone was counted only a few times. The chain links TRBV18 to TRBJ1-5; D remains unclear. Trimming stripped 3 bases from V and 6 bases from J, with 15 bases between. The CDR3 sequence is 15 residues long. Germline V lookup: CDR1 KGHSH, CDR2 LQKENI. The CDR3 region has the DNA TGTGCCAGCTCACCGGGAACGGGGATCGGTCAGCCCCAGCATTTT. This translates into CASSPGTGIGQPQHF.

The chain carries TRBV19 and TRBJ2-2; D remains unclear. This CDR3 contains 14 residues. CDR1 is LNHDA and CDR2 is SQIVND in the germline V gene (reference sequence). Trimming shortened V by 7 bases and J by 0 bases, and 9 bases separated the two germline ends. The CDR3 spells CASTLGTNTGELFF. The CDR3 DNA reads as TGTGCCAGTACCCTAGGGACGAACACCGGGGAGCTGTTTTTT.

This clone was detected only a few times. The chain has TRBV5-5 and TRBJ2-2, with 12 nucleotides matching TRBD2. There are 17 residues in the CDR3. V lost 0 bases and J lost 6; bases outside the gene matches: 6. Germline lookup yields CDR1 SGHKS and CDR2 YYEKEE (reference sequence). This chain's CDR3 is CASSLASGGAYAGELFF. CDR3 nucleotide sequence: TGTGCCAGCAGCTTGGCTAGCGGGGGGGCGTATGCCGGGGAGCTGTTTTTT. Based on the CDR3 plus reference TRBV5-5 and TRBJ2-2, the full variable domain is DAGVTQSPTHLIKTRGQQVTLRCSPISGHKSVSWYQQVLGQGPQFIFQYYEKEERGRGNFPDRFSARQFPNYSSELNVNALLLGDSALYLCASSLASGGAYAGELFFGEGSRLTVL.